These 26 T cell receptor beta chains share one sample of origin, sequenced in a study of spatial heterogeneity in lung cancer (dated by TCRdb to the late 2010s). This specimen's time point label, interpreted: sample taken at primary tumor resection. The library was generated by 5' RACE. Sequencing was performed on a NextSeq 500. Through fastp at Q25 and MiXCR, TCRdb rebuilt clones from the public reads, retaining in-frame beta chains. All rows with the same CDR3 protein become a single entry with the most common DNA and genes. The sample records over 5,500 distinct CDR3 sequences, more than 15% of which are singletons. Of the sample, 15% to 20% falls within the top ten clones. The sample was normal lung tissue next to the tumor, taken at surgery. All receptors derive from a male donor with early-stage non-small cell lung cancer.

This CDR3 reads CASSESAGVVYEQYF. The DNA of the CDR3 is TGCGCCAGCAGTGAGTCGGCGGGAGTCGTTTACGAGCAGTACTTC. The J gene is TRBJ2-7, the V gene TRBV10-2; 7 nucleotides agree with TRBD2. There are 15 residues in the CDR3. With 0 bases clipped from V and 4 bases from J, the junction kept 6 bases outside the gene matches. Germline CDR1 and CDR2: WSHSY and SAAADI.

The chain is built from TRBV6-6 and TRBJ1-1, with TRBD1 identical over 7 bases. Losses at the gene ends were 5 bases for V and 0 bases for J; bases not matched to a gene: 12. Germline values: CDR1 MNHNY, CDR2 SVGAGI (reference sequence). The CDR3 consists of 17 residues. CDR3 sequence: CASSPMTGYVVNTEAFF. CDR3 coding DNA: TGTGCCAGCAGTCCAATGACAGGGTATGTTGTGAACACTGAAGCTTTCTTT.

The table lists this clonotype with a few counts. CDR3 DNA: TGTGCCAGCAGTCCCGGGAGCCGCTCTGGGGCCAACGTCCTGACTTTC. This codes for CASSPGSRSGANVLTF. This chain joins TRBV27 and TRBJ2-6, with a possible D match to TRBD2 (6 bases). The CDR3 has 16 amino acids. The germline CDR1 and CDR2 sequences are MNHEY and SMNVEV (reference sequence). Trimming left V 5 bases short and J 0 bases short, with 11 bases between. The full variable domain, its missing parts supplied by reference TRBV27 and TRBJ2-6, is EAQVTQNPRYLITVTGKKLTVTCSQNMNHEYMSWYRQDPGLGLRQIYYSMNVEVTDKGDVPEGYKVSRKEKRNFPLILESPSPNQTSLYFCASSPGSRSGANVLTFGAGSRLTVL.

In its sample, this clonotype was seen a few times. The V and J genes are TRBV28 and TRBJ2-1, with 9 positions matching TRBD2. CDR1 MDHEN and CDR2 SYDVKM come from the germline V gene. V trimming: 5 bases; J trimming: 1 base; junction bases outside the gene matches: 18. This CDR3 is built from 20 residues. The CDR3 nucleotides are TGTGCCAGCAGTACCTCCCTGGGACTAGCCGATGGGTGGTCCTACAATGAGCAGTTCTTC. Its protein is CASSTSLGLADGWSYNEQFF.

Relative to its sample, this clonotype is medium-sized. The chain couples TRBV20-1 to TRBJ2-5, with D possibly being TRBD2 (6 bases). With 6 bases removed from V and 2 bases from J, the gap between germline ends came to 22 bases. CDR3 length: 16 residues. From germline, CDR1 is DFQATT and CDR2 SNEGSKA (reference sequence). In DNA form, the CDR3 reads TGCAGTGCGTCAGATCCCGGGTCAGGGAGGCAAGAGACCCAGTACTTC. Amino acids: CSASDPGSGRQETQYF.

This clonotype was counted a few times. This chain joins TRBV14 and TRBJ2-7; D is undetermined. The CDR3 is 15 residues long. CDR1 SGHDN and CDR2 FVKESK come from the germline V gene. Trimming stripped 3 bases from V and 2 bases from J, with 14 bases between. The CDR3 DNA reads TGTGCCAGCAGCCATGGACCGCGTCAGGCCTACGAGCAGTACTTC. Its protein product is CASSHGPRQAYEQYF.

The chain couples TRBV29-1 to TRBJ1-5; TRBD1 agrees at 8 bases. This CDR3 is built from 12 residues. From germline, CDR1 is SQVTM and CDR2 ANQGSEA. V dropped 4 bases and J dropped 7; count of bases not matched to a gene: 3. CDR3 nucleotide sequence: TGCAGCGTTGGACAGGGGAACCAGCCCCAGCATTTT. This codes for CSVGQGNQPQHF.

V is TRBV5-4 and J is TRBJ2-1, with 14 nucleotides matching TRBD2. The CDR3 runs 15 residues. Germline V gives CDR1 SGHNT, CDR2 YYREEE (reference sequence). The junction had 5 bases not matched to a gene; V was cut back by 4 bases and J by 8 bases. CDR3 nucleotide sequence: TGTGCCAGCAGCCCGGGACTAGCGGGAGAATATGAGCAGTTCTTC. Translation gives CASSPGLAGEYEQFF.

The chain has TRBV10-2 and TRBJ2-1; 12 nucleotides align to TRBD2. From germline, CDR1 is WSHSY and CDR2 SAAADI. V was clipped by 6 bases and J by 8 bases; unmatched bases: 5. The CDR3 consists of 14 residues. CDR3 protein: CASRWLAGGDEQFF. DNA for the CDR3: TGCGCCAGCAGGTGGCTAGCGGGAGGGGATGAGCAGTTCTTC.

This clonotype is labeled as large. This rearrangement joins TRBV11-2 to TRBJ1-1; D uncertain. Germline lookup yields CDR1 SGHAT and CDR2 FQNNGV. The CDR3 length is 14 residues. Trimming took 0 bases from V and 1 from J, leaving 6 bases between them. CDR3 coding DNA: TGTGCCAGCAGCTTAGAGAGACAGAACACTGAAGCTTTCTTT. Its translation is CASSLERQNTEAFF.

V usage is TRBV6-2 or TRBV6-3 and J usage is TRBJ2-5, with D hard to call. Germline V gene sequence: CDR1 MNHEY, CDR2 SVGEGT. CDR3 length: 14 amino acids. Between the trimmed V and J ends, which lost 2 bases and 0 bases, there was a span of 7 bases. CDR3 coding DNA: TGTGCCAGCAGTTACGTCGCCTACCAAGAGACCCAGTACTTC. It codes for CASSYVAYQETQYF.

In its sample, this clonotype was seen a few times. The rearrangement uses TRBV18 and TRBJ2-1; D is possibly TRBD2 (6 bases). Germline V gives CDR1 KGHSH, CDR2 LQKENI. Deletions cut 6 bases from V and 8 bases from J, with 11 bases between. The CDR3 is 12 amino acids. The CDR3 nucleotides read TGTGCCAGCTCGAGACTAGGGGATGAGCAGTTCTTC. It translates to CASSRLGDEQFF.

The chain carries TRBV9 and TRBJ2-5, with D perhaps matching TRBD1 or TRBD2 (5 bases each). Trimming left V 2 bases short and J 0 bases short, with 14 bases between. The germline CDR1 and CDR2 sequences are SGDLS and YYNGEE. The CDR3 covers 16 residues. The CDR3 bases are TGTGCCAGCAGCGTTGGGGGTGAATGGTACCAAGAGACCCAGTACTTC. This codes for CASSVGGEWYQETQYF.

Sample share makes this clonotype medium-sized. The chain is built from TRBV9 and TRBJ1-3; 9 nucleotides match TRBD1. J lost 13 bases, V lost 3 bases, and 8 bases had no gene match. This CDR3 is 13 amino acids long. The germline V gene encodes CDR1 SGDLS and CDR2 YYNGEE. DNA for the CDR3: TGTGCCAGCAGCGACGGACAGGGGAGGTCTATATATTTT. The encoded protein is CASSDGQGRSIYF.

This clonotype is medium-sized. The J gene is TRBJ1-1, the V gene TRBV7-2; 7 bases are a match to TRBD1. The CDR3 runs to 14 residues. V was clipped by 4 bases and J by 3 bases; unmatched bases: 5. Germline CDR1 is SGHTA and CDR2 is FQGNSA. CDR3 sequence reads: CASSSRDSYTEAFF. The CDR3 nucleotides read TGTGCCAGCAGCTCCCGGGACAGCTACACTGAAGCTTTCTTT.

The chain uses TRBV3-1 and TRBJ2-7, with D possibly TRBD2 on 5 matching bases. The V end was cut by 4 bases, the J end by 9 bases, with 16 bases between. CDR1 and CDR2 (germline): LGHDT, YNNKEL (reference sequence). This CDR3 contains 13 residues. The CDR3 loop reads CASSPDSLGGQYF. The CDR3 nucleotides read TGTGCCAGCAGCCCGGACTCACTCGGCGGGCAGTACTTC.

This clonotype occurred a few times. A much larger clone lies one base from this, so it may be a read error. The V and J genes are TRBV5-6 and TRBJ2-7; no clear D gene. The CDR3 sequence is 14 residues long. The V end was cut by 0 bases, the J end by 7 bases, with 14 bases between. CDR1 SGHDT and CDR2 YYEEEE come from the germline V gene. DNA for the CDR3: TGTGCCAGCAGCTTGGCCGCGCCAGTAAGGGAGCAGTACTTC. Translated: CASSLAAPVREQYF.

The chain uses TRBV18 and TRBJ2-3; D gene uncertain. CDR3 length: 12 residues. V lost 1 base and J lost 4, with 3 bases in between. Germline values: CDR1 KGHSH, CDR2 LQKENI. DNA for the CDR3: TGTGCCAGCTCACCACGCGCAGATACGCAGTATTTT. This codes for CASSPRADTQYF.

By frequency in the sample, this clonotype is medium-sized. The CDR3 loop reads CSIRAGDSYEQYF. DNA of the CDR3: TGCAGCATCAGGGCCGGGGACAGCTACGAGCAGTACTTC. The chain joins TRBV29-1 to TRBJ2-7; 7 positions agree with TRBD1. The CDR3 length is 13 residues. With V trimmed by 8 bases and J by 3 bases, 10 bases remained unmatched. The V gene's germline CDR1 is SQVTM and CDR2 ANQGSEA.

This clonotype is medium-sized within its sample. The J gene is TRBJ1-4, the V gene TRBV7-9, with unresolved D. In germline, CDR1 is SEHNR, CDR2 FQNEAQ (reference sequence). The CDR3 has 16 residues. Trimming took off 5 bases at V and 3 bases at J, with 16 bases between the two ends. CDR3 nucleotides: TGTGCCAGCAGCCGTGATGGAGGTTCAGCTAATGAAAAACTGTTTTTT. Residues: CASSRDGGSANEKLFF.

This clonotype was recorded a few times. The rearrangement uses TRBV2 and TRBJ2-5; maybe TRBD2 (5 bases). CDR1 and CDR2 (germline): SNHLY, FYNNEI. Trimming cost V 4 bases and J 0 bases, with 15 bases left between them. CDR3 length: 16 residues. In DNA, the CDR3 is TGTGCCAGCAGTGGAGCGGACCACGTGTACCAAGAGACCCAGTACTTC. Translating it yields CASSGADHVYQETQYF.

This clonotype is medium-sized (0.01 to 0.1%) within its sample. The V call is TRBV5-6, the J call TRBJ2-1; 12 bases are shared with TRBD2. CDR3 length: 18 residues. Germline V gene sequence: CDR1 SGHDT, CDR2 YYEEEE. V was clipped by 4 bases and J by 4 bases; unmatched bases: 12. CDR3 residues: CASSIRTSGIGRYNEQFF. The CDR3 DNA reads as TGTGCCAGCAGCATCAGGACTAGCGGGATCGGCCGGTACAATGAGCAGTTCTTC.

This clonotype is labeled as medium-sized. The chain uses TRBV6-5 and TRBJ2-3; 8 nucleotides match TRBD2. Unmatched junction bases numbered 14, after V lost 6 bases and J lost 6 bases. In germline, CDR1 is MNHEY, CDR2 SVGAGI. This CDR3 spans 16 amino acids. The CDR3 loop is CASRQNPRSGADTQYF. The CDR3 nucleotides are TGTGCCAGCAGGCAAAACCCTCGTAGCGGGGCGGATACGCAGTATTTT.

This clonotype was observed a few times. V and J are TRBV20-1 and TRBJ1-2; D is unresolved. CDR1 and CDR2 from the germline V gene are DFQATT and SNEGSKA (reference sequence). Trimming took off 4 bases at V and 8 bases at J, with 14 bases between the two ends. CDR3 length: 12 residues. The CDR3 DNA reads TGCAGTGCTACATCCTCCGGAGAGGGCTACACCTTC. It codes for CSATSSGEGYTF.

Relative to its sample, this clonotype is medium-sized. CDR3: CATSPSPYQPQHF. The CDR3 coding sequence is TGTGCCACCAGTCCGAGTCCTTATCAGCCCCAGCATTTT. This sequence joins TRBV24-1 and TRBJ1-5; D gene uncertain. The CDR3 consists of 13 residues. The germline CDR1 and CDR2 sequences are KGHDR and SFDVKD. The V end lost 6 bases, the J end lost 5 bases, and 10 bases lay between the germline ends.

The chain employs TRBV6-5 and TRBJ2-5; maybe TRBD2 (7 bases). The CDR3 contains 15 residues. V lost 2 bases and J lost 4, with 14 bases in between. Germline V gives CDR1 MNHEY, CDR2 SVGAGI. CDR3: CASSYGQGGAETQYF. The CDR3 DNA reads as TGTGCCAGCAGTTACGGGCAAGGGGGGGCAGAGACCCAGTACTTC.